This T cell receptor (beta chain) is from a study of tumor-infiltrating lymphocytes in primary liver carcinoma. On this clonotype itself: The target antigen is unknown.

The template, 450 to 650 ng total RNA, yielded TCR beta cDNA made with a constant-region primer. Generation of the TCR beta libraries relied on three nested multiplex PCR rounds using slightly modified ARM-PCR. Primers for the first two PCR rounds were TRBV1-TRBV30 forward primers and a C-beta reverse primer (approximately 10 cycles per round). TCRdb re-called the multiplex PCR reads with MiXCR, one entry per CDR3 protein. This table holds fewer than 400,000 distinct CDR3 sequences, less than 75% found once. The study extracted blood RNA from unsorted whole blood and also extracted germline DNA. V was pared by 4 bases and J by 0 bases, with 11 bases between. CDR1 SGHRS and CDR2 YFSETQ come from the germline V gene. The CDR3 loop spans 15 amino acids. Study observations and caveats: Pairs of tumor regions overlapped more than tumor-adjacent and tumor-blood pairs did. Samples, which were bulk and unsorted, did not allow CD4+ and CD8+ repertoires to be compared.

The rearrangement links TRBV5-1 to TRBJ2-1; D is unclear. This TCR was sampled from a middle-aged man with primary liver carcinoma and hepatitis B virus infection. Source material: peripheral blood. The CDR3 spells CASSGIAASYNEQFF. DNA of the CDR3: TGCGCCAGCAGCGGTATTGCTGCCTCCTACAATGAGCAGTTCTTC.